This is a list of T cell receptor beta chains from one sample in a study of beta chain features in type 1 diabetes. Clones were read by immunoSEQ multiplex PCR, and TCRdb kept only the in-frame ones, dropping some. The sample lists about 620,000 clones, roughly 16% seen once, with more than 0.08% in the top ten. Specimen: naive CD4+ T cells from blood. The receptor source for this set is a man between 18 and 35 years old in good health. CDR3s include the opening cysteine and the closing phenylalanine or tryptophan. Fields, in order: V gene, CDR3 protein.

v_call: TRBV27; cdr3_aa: CASNKRGPPLSTDTQYF
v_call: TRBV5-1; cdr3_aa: CASSLGLMNTEAFF
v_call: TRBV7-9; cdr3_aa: CAGAASNQPQHF
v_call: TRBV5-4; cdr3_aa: CASSLDSMSYGYTF
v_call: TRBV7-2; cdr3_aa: CASSLVAGAGTDTQYF
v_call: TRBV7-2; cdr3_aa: CASSLVGGANQPQHF
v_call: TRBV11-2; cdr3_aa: CASSSGQGLQYF
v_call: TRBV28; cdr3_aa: CASRLLAGGPSTDTQYF
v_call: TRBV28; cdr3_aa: CASRTYGSEQYF
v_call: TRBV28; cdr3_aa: CASSSRDGYTF
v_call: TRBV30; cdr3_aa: CACGRGTARTKLFF
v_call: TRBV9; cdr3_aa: CASSQFGGTTKNIQYF
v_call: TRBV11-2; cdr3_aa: CASSLGSGGGSSYEQYF
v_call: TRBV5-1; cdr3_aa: CASSLGPASNQPQHF